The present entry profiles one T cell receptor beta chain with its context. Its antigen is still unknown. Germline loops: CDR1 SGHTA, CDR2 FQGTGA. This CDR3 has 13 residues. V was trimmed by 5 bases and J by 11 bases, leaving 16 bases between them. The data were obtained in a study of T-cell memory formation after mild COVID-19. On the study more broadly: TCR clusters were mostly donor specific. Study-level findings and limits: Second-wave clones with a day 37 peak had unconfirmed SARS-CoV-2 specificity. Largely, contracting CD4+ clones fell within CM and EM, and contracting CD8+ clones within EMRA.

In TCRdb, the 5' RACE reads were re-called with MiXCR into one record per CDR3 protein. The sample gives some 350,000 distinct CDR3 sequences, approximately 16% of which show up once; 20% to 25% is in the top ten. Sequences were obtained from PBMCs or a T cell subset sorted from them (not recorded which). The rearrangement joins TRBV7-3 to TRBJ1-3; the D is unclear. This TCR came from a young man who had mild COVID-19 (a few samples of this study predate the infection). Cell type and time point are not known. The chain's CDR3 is CASSPREGLPIYF. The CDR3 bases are TGTGCCAGCAGCCCCCGGGAAGGTCTCCCCATATATTTT.